This T cell receptor (beta chain) was profiled in a study of T cells in Graves' hyperthyroidism and ophthalmopathy. This clonotype was observed many times. Its target is not known. General study results and limits: Most expanded thyroid clonotypes above 0.001 recurred in blood.

Amplification targeted TCR beta CDR3 regions from RNA transcripts. The HTBI set primed first-round TCR CDR3 RT-PCR. In TCRdb, the multiplex PCR reads were re-called with MiXCR into one record per CDR3 protein. The table has 700,000 to 950,000 distinct CDR3 sequences, about 35% seen once. Uncontrolled infection, other autoimmune disease, pregnancy or lactation barred patients from enrollment. Fresh peripheral blood, 8 to 10 ml, was the source of the PBMCs. The clonotype comes from a woman aged 40-49 years with Graves' hyperthyroidism. The specimen sequenced was blood.

The CDR3: CASSYGRVGQPQHF. The CDR3 nucleotides read TGTGCCAGCAGCTATGGGAGGGTCGGACAGCCCCAGCATTTT. V usage is TRBV7-2 and J usage is TRBJ1-5; D is ambiguous. Germline V gene sequence: CDR1 SGHTA, CDR2 FQGNSA. The CDR3 is made up of 14 amino acids. The V end was cut by 4 bases, the J end by 7 bases, with 14 bases between.